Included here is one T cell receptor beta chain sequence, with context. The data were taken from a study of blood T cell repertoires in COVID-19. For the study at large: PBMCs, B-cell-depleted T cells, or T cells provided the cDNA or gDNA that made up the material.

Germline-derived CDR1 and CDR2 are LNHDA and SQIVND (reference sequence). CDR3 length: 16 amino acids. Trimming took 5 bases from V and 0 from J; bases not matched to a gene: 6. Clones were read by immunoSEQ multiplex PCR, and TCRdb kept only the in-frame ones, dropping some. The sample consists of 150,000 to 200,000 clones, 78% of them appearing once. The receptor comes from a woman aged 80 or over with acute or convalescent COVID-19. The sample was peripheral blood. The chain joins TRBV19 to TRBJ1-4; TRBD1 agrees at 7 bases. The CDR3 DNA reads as TGTGCCAGTAGTGCCCATGACAGGGCAACTAATGAAAAACTGTTTTTT. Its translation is CASSAHDRATNEKLFF.